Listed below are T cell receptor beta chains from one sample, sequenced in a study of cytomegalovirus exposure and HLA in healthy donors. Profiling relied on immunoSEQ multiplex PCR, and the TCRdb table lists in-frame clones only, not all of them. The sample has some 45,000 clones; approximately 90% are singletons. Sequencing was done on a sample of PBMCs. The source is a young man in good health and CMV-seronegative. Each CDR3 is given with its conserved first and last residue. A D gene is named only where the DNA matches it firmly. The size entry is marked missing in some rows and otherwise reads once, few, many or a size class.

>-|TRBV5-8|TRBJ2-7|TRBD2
TGTGCCAGCAGCCCGGGGACTAGCGGGGCCGGCGAGCAGTACTTC
CASSPGTSGAGEQYF
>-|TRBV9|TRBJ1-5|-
TGTGCCAGCAGCGTAGATTCAGGGAATCAGCCCCAGCATTTT
CASSVDSGNQPQHF
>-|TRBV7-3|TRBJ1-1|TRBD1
TGTGCCAGCAGCTATACAGGGGGCGGAAGGGAGGCTTTCTTT
CASSYTGGGREAFF
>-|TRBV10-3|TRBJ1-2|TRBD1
TGTGCCATCAGTGAGTCGCGACAGGGAGTGGGAGGCTACACCTTC
CAISESRQGVGGYTF
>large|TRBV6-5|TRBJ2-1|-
TGTGCCAGCAGCCCGGGACTTTTGGGTGAGCAGTTCTTC
CASSPGLLGEQFF
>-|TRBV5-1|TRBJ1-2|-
TGCGCCAGCAGCCCGTACTCCGGAGGGGTAGGTGGCTACACCTTC
CASSPYSGGVGGYTF
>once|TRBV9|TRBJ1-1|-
TGTGCCAGCAGCGCAGCCGGGACACTGAACACTGAAGCTTTCTTT
CASSAAGTLNTEAFF
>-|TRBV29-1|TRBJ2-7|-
TGCAGCGTTGAAGCCAAGGAGGGGCCGAGCTCCTACGAGCAGTACTTC
CSVEAKEGPSSYEQYF
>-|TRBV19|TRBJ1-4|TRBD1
TGTGCCAGTAGTATAATACAGGGGGCCGGTGAAAAACTGTTTTTT
CASSIIQGAGEKLFF
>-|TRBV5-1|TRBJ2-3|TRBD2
TGCGCCAGCAGCTTGAGGGGACTAGACACAGATACGCAGTATTTT
CASSLRGLDTDTQYF
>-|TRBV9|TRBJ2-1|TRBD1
TGTGCCAGCAGCGTAGACCCCCCCACCGGGACAGGGTACGACAATGAGCAGTTCTTC
CASSVDPPTGTGYDNEQFF
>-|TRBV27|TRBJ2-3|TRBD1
TGTGCCAGCAGTTTGGGACAGGGGATTTACACAGATACGCAGTATTTT
CASSLGQGIYTDTQYF
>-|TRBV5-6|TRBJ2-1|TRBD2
TGTGCCAGCAGCTTCGGACTAGCGGGAAGCAATGAGCAGTTCTTC
CASSFGLAGSNEQFF
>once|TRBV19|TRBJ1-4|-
TGTGCCAGTAGTACTAGACAGACTAATGAAAAACTGTTTTTT
CASSTRQTNEKLFF
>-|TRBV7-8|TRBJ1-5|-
TGTGCCAGCAGCTTATCAGGGTATAATCAGCCCCAGCATTTT
CASSLSGYNQPQHF
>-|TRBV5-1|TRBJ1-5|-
TGCGCCAGCAGCTTGAACCCGGGGTCGAATCAGCCCCAGCATTTT
CASSLNPGSNQPQHF
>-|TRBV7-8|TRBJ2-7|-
TGTGCCAGCAGCCTACGGGGGAACTACTACGAGCAGTACTTC
CASSLRGNYYEQYF
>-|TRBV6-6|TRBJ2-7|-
TGTGCCAGCAGTTACGGCGGAAACTACGAGCAGTACTTC
CASSYGGNYEQYF
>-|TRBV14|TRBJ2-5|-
TGTGCCAGCAGCCAATTGAAGAGTGTAACGACCCAGTACTTC
CASSQLKSVTTQYF
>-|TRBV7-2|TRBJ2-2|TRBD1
TGTGCCAGCAGCCGACAGGGCAACACCGGGGAGCTGTTTTTT
CASSRQGNTGELFF
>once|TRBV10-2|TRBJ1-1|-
TGCGCCAGCAGGTCCGGGGGATGGTTGAGCACTGAAGCTTTCTTT
CASRSGGWLSTEAFF
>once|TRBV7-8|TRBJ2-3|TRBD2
TGTGCCAGCAGCCCGGGGCTAGCGGGGGGCTGGGGTACAGATACGCAGTATTTT
CASSPGLAGGWGTDTQYF
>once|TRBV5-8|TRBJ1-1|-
TGTGCCAGCAGCACAGGACAGCAAGAAGAAGCTTTCTTT
CASSTGQQEEAFF
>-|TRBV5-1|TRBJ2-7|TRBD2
TGCGCCAGCAGCTTGGGAACTAGCGGGGGGAGGACAGGCTACGAGCAGTACTTC
CASSLGTSGGRTGYEQYF
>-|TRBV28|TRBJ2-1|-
TGTGCCAGCAGTTCTGCAACACCCTCTTACAATGAGCAGTTCTTC
CASSSATPSYNEQFF
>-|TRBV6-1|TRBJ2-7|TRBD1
TGTGCCAGCAGTGCCAGCAGGGACAGGGCTCCCTACGAGCAGTACTTC
CASSASRDRAPYEQYF
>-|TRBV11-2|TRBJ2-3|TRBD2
TGTGCCAGCAGCTCGGGACTAGCGGGGATCACAGATACGCAGTATTTT
CASSSGLAGITDTQYF
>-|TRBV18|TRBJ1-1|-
TGTGCCAGCTCACGCCCCCCGACAGGAAACACTGAAGCTTTCTTT
CASSRPPTGNTEAFF
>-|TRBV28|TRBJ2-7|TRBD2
TGTGCCAGCAGGAGGACTAGCGGGATCGAGCAGTACTTC
CASRRTSGIEQYF
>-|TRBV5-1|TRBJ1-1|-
TGCGCCAGCAGCCCCTGGGGGGGGCGCGTCACTGAAGCTTTCTTT
CASSPWGGRVTEAFF
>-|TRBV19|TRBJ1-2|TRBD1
TGTGCCAGTAGTATCTTGGGACAGAACGATTATGGCTACACCTTC
CASSILGQNDYGYTF
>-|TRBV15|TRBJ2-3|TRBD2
TGTGCCACCAGCAGGAGTACTAGCGGGACCACAGATACGCAGTATTTT
CATSRSTSGTTDTQYF
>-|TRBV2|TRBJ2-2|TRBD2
TGTGCCAGCAGGAAAGCGGGGAGGAACACCGGGGAGCTGTTTTTT
CASRKAGRNTGELFF
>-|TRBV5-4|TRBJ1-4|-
TGTGCCAGCAGTACGGGGGGTATTGGGGCTAATGAAAAACTGTTTTTT
CASSTGGIGANEKLFF
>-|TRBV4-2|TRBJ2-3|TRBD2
TGTGCCAGCAGCCAAGATAGGGCGGGGGAAAGGGGCACAGATACGCAGTATTTT
CASSQDRAGERGTDTQYF
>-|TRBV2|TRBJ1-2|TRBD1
TGTGCCAGCAGTATCGACAGGGCGGCTAGCTACACCTTC
CASSIDRAASYTF
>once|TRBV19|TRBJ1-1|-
TGTGCCAGTAGTGTTCCCCTCGCTGAAGCTTTCTTT
CASSVPLAEAFF
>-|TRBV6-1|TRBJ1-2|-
TGTGCCAGCATGAGGAGTGGCTACACCTTC
CASMRSGYTF
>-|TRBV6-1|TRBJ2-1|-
TGTGCCAGCACGGGGGCCTACAATGAGCAGTTCTTC
CASTGAYNEQFF
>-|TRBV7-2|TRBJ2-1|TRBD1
TGTGCCAGCAGAAGGACAGGGTCGGTTGAGCAGTTCTTC
CASRRTGSVEQFF
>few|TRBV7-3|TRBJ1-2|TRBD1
TGTGCCAGCAGCTTAGGGTCTGTAGCAGGGGGCTATGGCTACACCTTC
CASSLGSVAGGYGYTF
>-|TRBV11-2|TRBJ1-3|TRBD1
TGTGCCAGCAGCCCGACAGGGGACCCCTCTGGAAACACCATATATTTT
CASSPTGDPSGNTIYF
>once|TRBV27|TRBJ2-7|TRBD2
TGTGCCAGCAGTTTACAGGGACTAGGGACCTACGAGCAGTACTTC
CASSLQGLGTYEQYF
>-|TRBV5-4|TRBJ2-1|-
TGTGCCAGCAGCTTGGCCACCTACAATGAGCAGTTCTTC
CASSLATYNEQFF
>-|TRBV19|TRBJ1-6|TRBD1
TGTGCCAGTAGTAGGGGACAGGGAATTTCACCCCTCCACTTT
CASSRGQGISPLHF
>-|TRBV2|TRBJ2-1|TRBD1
TGTGCCAGCAGTGAATCTAGTGGGCTAGGGACAGGGCTCACCAGCTCCTACAATGAGCAGTTCTTC
CASSESSGLGTGLTSSYNEQFF
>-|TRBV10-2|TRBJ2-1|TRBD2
TGCGCCAGCAGCGGACTAGCGGGGGGGCAGCATCGTTACAATGAGCAGTTCTTC
CASSGLAGGQHRYNEQFF
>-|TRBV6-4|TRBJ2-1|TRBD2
TGTGCCAGCAGTGGGACTAGCGGGGGGGCCAATGAGCAGTTCTTC
CASSGTSGGANEQFF
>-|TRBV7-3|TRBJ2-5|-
TGTGCCAGCAGCTCCACCGGGTTAGAGACCCAGTACTTC
CASSSTGLETQYF
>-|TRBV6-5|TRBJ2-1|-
TGTGCCAGCAGTTACTTGGACAAACGAAGTGAGCAGTTCTTC
CASSYLDKRSEQFF
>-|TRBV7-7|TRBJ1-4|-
TGTGCTAGCAGCCCCCACCACACAACTAATGAAAAACTGTTTTTT
CASSPHHTTNEKLFF